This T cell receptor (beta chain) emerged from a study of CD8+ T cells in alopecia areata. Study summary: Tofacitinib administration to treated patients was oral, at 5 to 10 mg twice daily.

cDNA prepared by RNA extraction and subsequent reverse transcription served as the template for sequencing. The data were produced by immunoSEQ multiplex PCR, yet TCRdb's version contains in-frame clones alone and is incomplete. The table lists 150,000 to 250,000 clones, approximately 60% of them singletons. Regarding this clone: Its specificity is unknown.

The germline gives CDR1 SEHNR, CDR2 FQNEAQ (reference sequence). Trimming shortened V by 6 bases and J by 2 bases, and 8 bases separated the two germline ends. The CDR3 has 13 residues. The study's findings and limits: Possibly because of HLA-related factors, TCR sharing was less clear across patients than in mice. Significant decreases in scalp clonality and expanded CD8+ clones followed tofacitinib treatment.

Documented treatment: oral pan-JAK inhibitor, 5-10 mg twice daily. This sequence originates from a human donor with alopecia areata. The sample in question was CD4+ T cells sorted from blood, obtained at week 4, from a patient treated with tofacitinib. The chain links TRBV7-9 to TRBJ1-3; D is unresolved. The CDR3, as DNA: TGTGCCAGCAGTAGGGCTACTGGAAACACCATATATTTT. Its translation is CASSRATGNTIYF.